This paragraph reports one TCR beta chain. Libraries were prepared by immunoSEQ multiplex PCR; TCRdb keeps only in-frame clonotypes and omits some of them. The sample lists roughly 49,000 clones, 89% occurring once. This sample is part of a study of blood T cell repertoires in COVID-19. Across the study: Acute and convalescent COVID-19 specimens originated in the United States, Italy and Spain. Sources were T cells, B-cell-depleted T cells, or PBMCs; the material itself was cDNA or gDNA.

The CDR3 has 15 amino acids. CDR1 is MDHEN and CDR2 is SYDVKM in the germline V gene. V lost 2 bases and J lost 4, with 13 bases in between. This TCR came from a man between 60 and 75 years old with active COVID-19. V is TRBV28 and J is TRBJ2-3; D is possibly TRBD2 (6 bases). The sequenced sample was peripheral blood. CDR3 region: CASSLRGAGSDTQYF. CDR3 coding DNA: TGTGCCAGCAGTTTACGCGGGGCAGGGTCAGATACGCAGTATTTT. The complete variable domain, with remaining parts taken from reference TRBV28 and TRBJ2-3, reads DVKVTQSSRYLVKRTGEKVFLECVQDMDHENMFWYRQDPGLGLRLIYFSYDVKMKEKGDIPEGYSVSREKKERFSLILESASTNQTSMYLCASSLRGAGSDTQYFGPGTRLTVL.